Listed here is a single T cell receptor beta chain. The sample belongs to a study of graft-versus-host responses after intestinal transplantation. Study-level background: Recipients received multivisceral, liver-intestinal, or isolated intestinal transplants.

Intraepithelial lymphocytes and lamina propria lymphocytes were released through processing of graft tissue. Measured with immunoSEQ multiplex PCR; TCRdb has only the in-frame clones, and not every one. The sample shows 15,000 to 20,000 clones, 80% of them seen only once. This receptor was taken from a human patient who received an intestinal transplant, so some T cells may come from the graft donor. This specimen was ileum tissue, taken approximately 97 days after intestinal transplant.

The CDR3 is CASSGAGEVRPQHF. The CDR3 DNA sequence: TGTGCCAGCAGTGGAGCGGGGGAGGTTCGGCCCCAGCATTTT. V is TRBV28 and J is TRBJ1-5; D possibly corresponds to TRBD1 (5 bases). Per the germline V gene, CDR1 is MDHEN and CDR2 is SYDVKM. This CDR3 spans 14 amino acids. V was clipped by 5 bases and J by 9 bases, with 17 bases between them.